The entry below describes one T cell receptor (beta chain). CDR1 is ENHRY and CDR2 is SYGVKD in the germline V gene. V was trimmed by 6 bases and J by 8 bases, leaving 13 bases between them. The CDR3 is 13 amino acids. The data belong to a study of blood T cell repertoires in COVID-19. Across the study: COVID-19 samples from acute and convalescent phases originated in the United States, Italy and Spain. From T cells, B-cell-depleted T cells, or PBMCs came the material, which was cDNA or gDNA.

Assay: immunoSEQ multiplex PCR; the TCRdb copy retains only in-frame clones and omits some. The profile shows hundreds of thousands of clones, approximately 82% of them singletons. The sequenced material came from peripheral blood. The TCR originated in a woman of 80 years or more with acute or convalescent COVID-19. The rearrangement joins TRBV10-3 to TRBJ1-4; D unclear. The CDR3 DNA follows: TGTGCCATCAGGCGGACTGAGAACGAAAAACTGTTTTTT. The encoded protein is CAIRRTENEKLFF.